Described below is a single TCR beta chain sequence and its context. The CDR3 totals 13 residues. The germline V gene encodes CDR1 SGDLS and CDR2 YYNGEE. V dropped 3 bases and J dropped 0 bases, with 4 bases sitting between them. The investigators amplified TCR beta CDR3 regions from RNA transcripts. The HTBI primer set drove a first-round RT-PCR of the TCR CDR3. MiXCR, run by TCRdb on the multiplex PCR reads, gives a single entry per CDR3 protein. Of approximately 350,000 distinct CDR3 sequences in the sample, roughly 15% were seen once. Uncontrolled infection, other autoimmune disease, pregnancy or lactation barred patients from enrollment. The record originates from a study of T cells in Graves' hyperthyroidism and ophthalmopathy. Study information: Blood was drawn when the patient was first diagnosed and still untreated.

The TCR originated in a woman in her sixties or seventies with Graves' ophthalmopathy. This chain links TRBV9 with TRBJ2-1; no reliable D call. Sequencing input: blood. The CDR3 DNA sequence: TGTGCCAGCAGCGCCAGCTCCTACAATGAGCAGTTCTTC. This translates into CASSASSYNEQFF.